This entry describes one TCR beta chain. Its target is not known. The same CDR3 is also encoded by other DNA sequences in this sample. The sample originates from a study of CD8+ T cells in alopecia areata. cDNA prepared by RNA extraction and subsequent reverse transcription served as the template for sequencing. Clones were sequenced by immunoSEQ multiplex PCR, and TCRdb holds only the in-frame ones, with some missing. The table includes over 150,000 clones, about 60% detected once. The V end was cut by 6 bases, the J end by 6 bases, with 8 bases between. The CDR3 is 10 amino acids. The V gene's germline CDR1 is SQVTM and CDR2 ANQGSEA. Study-wide points: Tofacitinib significantly lowered scalp clonality and expanded CD8+ clones among the top 100.

Treatment reported: oral pan-JAK inhibitor, 5-10 mg twice daily. Both CD4+ and CD8+ T cells were separated by sorting PBMCs. The chain couples TRBV29-1 to TRBJ1-2, with a possible D match to TRBD1 (5 bases). This specimen consisted of CD4+ T cells sorted from blood, obtained at week 4, from a patient treated with tofacitinib. The receptor comes from a human donor with alopecia areata. This CDR3 is CSVDRDGYTF. CDR3 bases: TGCAGCGTCGACAGAGATGGCTACACCTTC.